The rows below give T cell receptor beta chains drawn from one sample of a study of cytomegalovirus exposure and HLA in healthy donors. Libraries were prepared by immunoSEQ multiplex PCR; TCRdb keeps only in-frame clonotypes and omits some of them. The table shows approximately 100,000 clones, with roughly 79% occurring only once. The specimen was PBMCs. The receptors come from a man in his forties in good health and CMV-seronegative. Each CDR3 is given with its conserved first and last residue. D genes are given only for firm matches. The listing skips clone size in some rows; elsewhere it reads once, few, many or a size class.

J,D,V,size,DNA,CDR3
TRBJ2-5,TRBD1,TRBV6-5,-,TGTGCCAGCAGCCCGGTCACAGGGGGCGTAAAGACCCAGTACTTC,CASSPVTGGVKTQYF
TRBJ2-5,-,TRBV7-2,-,TGTGCCAGCAGCTTAGGAGGCAACCAAGAGACCCAGTACTTC,CASSLGGNQETQYF
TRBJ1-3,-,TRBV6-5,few,TGTGCCAGCAGTTACAGACAGCTCTCTGGAAACACCATATATTTT,CASSYRQLSGNTIYF
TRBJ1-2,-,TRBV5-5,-,TGTGCCAGCAGCTTGGCCGGGTACGTCTATGGCTACACCTTC,CASSLAGYVYGYTF
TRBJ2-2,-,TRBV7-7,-,TGTGCTAGCAGCTTAGTTAGCTCCGGGGAGCTGTTTTTT,CASSLVSSGELFF
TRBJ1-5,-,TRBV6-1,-,TGTGCCAGCCGGCGGGCCCTCCCACAGCCCCAGCATTTT,CASRRALPQPQHF
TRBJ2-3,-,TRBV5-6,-,TGTGCCAGCAGCTTACTTGCTGTAAACACAGATACGCAGTATTTT,CASSLLAVNTDTQYF
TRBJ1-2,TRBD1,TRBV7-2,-,TGTGCCAGCAGCCCGCGGACAGGGGGCACGAGTGACTATGGCTACACCTTC,CASSPRTGGTSDYGYTF
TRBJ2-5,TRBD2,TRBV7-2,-,TGTGCCAGCAGCTTAGGACTAGCGGGGGGTGCAGAGACCCAGTACTTC,CASSLGLAGGAETQYF
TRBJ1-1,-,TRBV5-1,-,TGCGCCAGCAGCTTGGGGGGGGGACGCACTGAAGCTTTCTTT,CASSLGGGRTEAFF
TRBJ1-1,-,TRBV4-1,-,TGCGCCAGCAGCCAAGGGGGAGGGCTGGCGCCTGAAGCTTTCTTT,CASSQGGGLAPEAFF
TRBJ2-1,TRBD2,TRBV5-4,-,TGTGCCAGCAGCTTGGGGACTAGCGGCTACAATGAGCAGTTCTTC,CASSLGTSGYNEQFF
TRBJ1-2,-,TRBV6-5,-,TGTGCCAGCAGTTACAGCGGGGTTTGGGGCTACACCTTC,CASSYSGVWGYTF
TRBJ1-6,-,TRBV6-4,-,TGTGCCAGCAGTGACTCTCTTAATTCACCCCTCCACTTT,CASSDSLNSPLHF
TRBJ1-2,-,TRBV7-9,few,TGTGCCAGCAGCCCGGACAGCTATAACTATGGCTACACCTTC,CASSPDSYNYGYTF
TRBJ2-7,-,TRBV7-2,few,TGTGCCAGCAGCTTAGACCCGGGAGTAGGAGAGCAGTACTTC,CASSLDPGVGEQYF
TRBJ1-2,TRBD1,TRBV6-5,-,TGTGCCTCCGGAGGGGGACAGGAAAACTATGGCTACACCTTC,CASGGGQENYGYTF
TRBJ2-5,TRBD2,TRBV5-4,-,TGTGCCAGCAGCTCCGGGACTAGCGGGGGGGTTTGGGAGACCCAGTACTTC,CASSSGTSGGVWETQYF